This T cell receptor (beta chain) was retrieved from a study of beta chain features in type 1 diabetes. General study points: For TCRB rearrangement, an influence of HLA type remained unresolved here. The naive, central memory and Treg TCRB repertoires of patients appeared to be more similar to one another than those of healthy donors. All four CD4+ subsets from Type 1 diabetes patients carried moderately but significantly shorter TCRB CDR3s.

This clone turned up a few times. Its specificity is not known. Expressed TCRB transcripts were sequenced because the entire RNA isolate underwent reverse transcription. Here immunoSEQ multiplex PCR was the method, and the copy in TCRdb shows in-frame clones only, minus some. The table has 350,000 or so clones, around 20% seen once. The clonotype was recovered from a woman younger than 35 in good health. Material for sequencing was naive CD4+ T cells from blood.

The DNA of the CDR3 is TGCAGCGTTCACACAGGGTACGGTGAAGCTTTCTTT. This codes for CSVHTGYGEAFF. The rearrangement joins TRBV29-1 to TRBJ1-1; possible D gene TRBD1, 6 bases. The V end lost 5 bases, the J end lost 7 bases, and 14 bases lay between the germline ends. The CDR3 sequence is 12 residues long. Per germline, CDR1 SQVTM and CDR2 ANQGSEA.